What follows are 9 T cell receptor beta chains derived from one specimen sequenced in a study of cytomegalovirus exposure and HLA in healthy donors. PCR amplification relied on 60 Vbeta primers (plus 13 Jbeta primers). Sequenced by immunoSEQ multiplex PCR; TCRdb stores in-frame clones only, minus some. This sample's clone table lists around 39,000 clones. The sample comprised PBMCs. Receptors were obtained from a male donor in good health and CMV-seronegative.

This chain connects TRBV7-3 to TRBJ1-6; tentatively, D is TRBD1 (5 bases). Trimming took off 2 bases at V and 7 bases at J, with 12 bases between the two ends. Germline CDR1 and CDR2: SGHTA and FQGTGA. The CDR3 length is 15 residues. The CDR3 nucleotides read TGTGCCAGCAGCTTATTGGGGCAGGTGAATTCACCCCTCCACTTT. This encodes CASSLLGQVNSPLHF.

This chain uses TRBV2 with TRBJ2-7; D is possibly TRBD1 (6 bases). This CDR3 spans 13 amino acids. V dropped 7 bases and J dropped 3 bases, with 13 bases sitting between them. Germline V gene lookup returns CDR1 SNHLY and CDR2 FYNNEI. For the CDR3, the DNA is TGTGCCAGCACTGGGACATCCCTCTACGAGCAGTACTTC. It is translated as CASTGTSLYEQYF.

The V gene is TRBV5-1, the J gene TRBJ2-3, with 12 bases identical to TRBD2. The length of the CDR3 is 17 residues. CDR1 and CDR2 from the germline V gene are SGHRS and YFSETQ. The J segment lost 3 bases and the V segment lost 0 bases, leaving 5 bases of the junction unmatched. The CDR3 loop reads CASSLEGLAGRTDTQYF. The CDR3 DNA reads as TGCGCCAGCAGCTTGGAAGGACTAGCGGGGAGAACAGATACGCAGTATTTT. The complete variable domain, with remaining parts taken from reference TRBV5-1 and TRBJ2-3, reads KAGVTQTPRYLIKTRGQQVTLSCSPISGHRSVSWYQQTPGQGLQFLFEYFSETQRNKGNFPGRFSGRQFSNSRSEMNVSTLELGDSALYLCASSLEGLAGRTDTQYFGPGTRLTVL.

V is TRBV7-9 and J is TRBJ1-2; D remains ambiguous. V lost 3 bases and J lost 1, with 6 bases in between. Germline lookup yields CDR1 SEHNR and CDR2 FQNEAQ (reference sequence). The CDR3 is made up of 13 amino acids. The DNA of the CDR3 is TGTGCCAGCAGCTTCGGGGATAACTATGGCTACACCTTC. Protein sequence: CASSFGDNYGYTF.

V is TRBV6-5 and J is TRBJ1-5, with TRBD1 identical over 7 bases. CDR1 and CDR2 from the germline V gene are MNHEY and SVGAGI. This CDR3 has 15 amino acids. Trimming at V came to 0 bases and at J to 5 bases, leaving 4 bases not matched to a gene. The CDR3 DNA follows: TGTGCCAGCAGTTACTCGGGCAGGGGGGATCAGCCCCAGCATTTT. Translating it yields CASSYSGRGDQPQHF.

This chain connects TRBV11-1 to TRBJ2-5; maybe TRBD2 (7 bases). The V end lost 3 bases, the J end lost 5 bases, and 10 bases lay between the germline ends. Germline lookup yields CDR1 SGHAT and CDR2 FQDESV (reference sequence). There are 13 residues in the CDR3. CDR3 residues: CASSFRGAETQYF. In DNA form, the CDR3 reads TGTGCCAGCAGCTTTCGGGGGGCGGAGACCCAGTACTTC.

The chain is built from TRBV7-8 and TRBJ2-5, with a tentative D call TRBD1 (6 bases). Germline CDR1 is SGHVS and CDR2 is FQNEAQ. V was cut by 4 bases and J by 7 bases, with 19 bases left in between. The CDR3 covers 15 residues. The DNA for the CDR3 is TGTGCCAGCAGCTCCATGGGGGCGCAGCGCGGGACCCAGTACTTC. It is translated as CASSSMGAQRGTQYF.

The chain is built from TRBV27 and TRBJ2-2; the match to TRBD1 covers 8 bases. This CDR3 contains 14 residues. From germline, CDR1 is MNHEY and CDR2 SMNVEV (reference sequence). The J segment lost 6 bases and the V segment lost 8 bases, leaving 8 bases of the junction unmatched. CDR3 residues: CASRTGYGSGELFF. The CDR3 DNA follows: TGTGCCAGCCGGACAGGGTACGGGTCCGGGGAGCTGTTTTTT.

This chain joins TRBV7-9 and TRBJ1-1, with 10 bases fitting TRBD1. The V gene's germline CDR1 is SEHNR and CDR2 FQNEAQ (reference sequence). The CDR3 extends over 14 amino acids. V gave up 5 bases and J gave up 3 bases; unmatched junction bases: 3. The CDR3, as DNA: TGTGCCAGCAGCCGACAGGGGGCAGACACTGAAGCTTTCTTT. It translates to CASSRQGADTEAFF.